The T cell receptor (beta chain) described here comes from a study of OX40 agonist ivuxolimab in advanced cancers. Whole-study context: Every 2 weeks, patients received ivuxolimab intravenously, dosed at 0.01 to 10 mg/kg. Patients in dose escalation had liver, melanoma, kidney or head and neck cancers.

This clone was observed a handful of times. Its target is not known. Regarding the study as a whole: CD8+ T cells averaged more expanded clones than CD4+.

Sequenced by immunoSEQ multiplex PCR; TCRdb stores in-frame clones only, minus some. This table holds about 80,000 clones, 80% to 90% found once. The length of the CDR3 is 15 residues. Losses at the gene ends were 7 bases for V and 7 bases for J; bases not matched to a gene: 12. Germline V gives CDR1 SNHLY, CDR2 FYNNEI. Sequences were derived from CD4+ or CD8+ T cells sorted from blood, sampled in a trial of the OX40 agonist ivuxolimab. The chain links TRBV2 to TRBJ2-1; TRBD2 aligns across 8 bases. The clonotype comes from an adult with an advanced solid tumor such as melanoma, head and neck, liver or kidney cancer. This chain's CDR3 is CASTSGRAGKNEQFF. For the CDR3, the DNA is TGTGCCAGCACCTCCGGGAGGGCCGGGAAAAATGAGCAGTTCTTC.